This T cell receptor beta chain was sequenced for a study of T cells expressing NK-cell markers. Study-wide background: The study drew TCR beta repertoires from sorted CD3+CD56+NKG2C+, CD3+CD56+NKG2C- and CD3+CD56-NKG2C+ T cells. Among the eight sequenced donors, seven tested HCMV-seropositive and one tested seronegative.

Study-wide findings and caveats: Similarly, these clonotypes led the CD3+CD56-NKG2C+ fraction as well in several donors.

Making the TCR beta cDNA relied on 5'RACE template switching with UMIs. TCRdb reprocessed the 5' RACE reads, keeping one entry per CDR3 protein, no DNA. The table lists some 340,000 distinct CDR3 sequences. The CDR3 runs to 15 residues. Germline V gene lookup returns CDR1 SGHKS and CDR2 YYEKEE (reference sequence). With respect to this clonotype: Its cognate antigen is unknown.

Input material: blood T cells: a sorted CD56 or NKG2C T cell subset, CD4+ or CD8+ T cells, or bulk PBMC T cells (not recorded which). The TCR was taken from a man between 18 and 69 years old in good health. The chain recombines TRBV5-5 with TRBJ2-7; TCRdb proposes TRBD1, but this gene call is untestable without DNA. The CDR3 loop is CASSLGLGQAYEQYF.